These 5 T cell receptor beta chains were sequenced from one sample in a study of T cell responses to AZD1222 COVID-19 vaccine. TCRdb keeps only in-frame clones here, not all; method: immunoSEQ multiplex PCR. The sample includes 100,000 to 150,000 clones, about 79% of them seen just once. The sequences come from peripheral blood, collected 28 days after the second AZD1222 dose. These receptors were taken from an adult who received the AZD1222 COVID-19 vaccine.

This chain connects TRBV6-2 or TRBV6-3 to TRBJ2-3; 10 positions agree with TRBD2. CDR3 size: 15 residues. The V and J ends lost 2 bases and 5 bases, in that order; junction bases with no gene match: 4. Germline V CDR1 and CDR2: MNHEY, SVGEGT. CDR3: CASSYTSGVVDTQYF. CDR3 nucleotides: TGTGCCAGCAGTTACACTAGCGGGGTGGTAGATACGCAGTATTTT.

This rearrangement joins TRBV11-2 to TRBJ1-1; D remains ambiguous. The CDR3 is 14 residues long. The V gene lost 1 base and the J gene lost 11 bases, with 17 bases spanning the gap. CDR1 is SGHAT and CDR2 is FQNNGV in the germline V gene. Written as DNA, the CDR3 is TGTGCCAGCAGCTTAGTAGGCCCCGAAAGTGGGGCTTTCTTT. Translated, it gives CASSLVGPESGAFF.

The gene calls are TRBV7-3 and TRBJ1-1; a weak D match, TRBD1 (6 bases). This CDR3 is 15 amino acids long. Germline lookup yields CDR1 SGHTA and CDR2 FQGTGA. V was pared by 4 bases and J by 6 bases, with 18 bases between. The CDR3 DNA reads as TGTGCCAGCAGCTCCGCTCAGGGGTCGGTCTCTGAAGCTTTCTTT. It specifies CASSSAQGSVSEAFF.

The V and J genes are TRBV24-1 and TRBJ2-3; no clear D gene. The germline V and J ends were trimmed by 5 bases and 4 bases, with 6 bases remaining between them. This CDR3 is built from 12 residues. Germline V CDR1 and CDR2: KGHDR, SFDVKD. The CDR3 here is CATSASADTQYF. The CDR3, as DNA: TGTGCCACCAGTGCCTCGGCAGATACGCAGTATTTT.

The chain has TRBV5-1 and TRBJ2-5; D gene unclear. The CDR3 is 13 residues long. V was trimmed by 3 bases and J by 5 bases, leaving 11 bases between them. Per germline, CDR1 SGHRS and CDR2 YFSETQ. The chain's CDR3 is CASSSLGGETQYF. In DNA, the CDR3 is TGCGCCAGCAGCTCGCTCGGTGGGGAGACCCAGTACTTC.